These 15 T cell receptor beta chains originate from one sample sequenced in a study of Graves' ophthalmopathy and Graves' hyperthyroidism. As the template, RNA transcripts were used to amplify TCR beta CDR3 regions. An initial RT-PCR round employing HTBI primers preceded a second-round multiplex PCR. A single record per CDR3 protein comes from TCRdb applying MiXCR to the multiplex PCR reads. Of over a million distinct CDR3 sequences listed, less than 45% were seen once; the top ten hold approximately 12%. Sequenced input: peripheral blood or thyroid tissue (not recorded which). All receptors come from an adult man with Graves' hyperthyroidism.

This clonotype was counted only a few times. The chain combines TRBV12-3 or TRBV12-4 with TRBJ1-1, with a weak D call TRBD1 (5 bases). Trimming took off 4 bases at V and 5 bases at J, with 20 bases between the two ends. This CDR3 has 16 amino acids. CDR3 DNA: TGTGCCAGCAGTTCCACCGCTCTCCCTAGGGGAACTGAAGCTTTCTTT. Translating gives CASSSTALPRGTEAFF.

Ten or more counts support this clonotype. This chain uses TRBV13 with TRBJ2-7, with 9 bases aligning to TRBD1. The length of the CDR3 is 14 residues. V shed 5 bases and J 6 bases; nucleotides not matched to a gene: 8. In germline, CDR1 is PRHDT, CDR2 FYEKMQ (reference sequence). Here the CDR3 DNA reads TGTGCCAGCAGCCAGCGGACAGGGGAATTCGAGCAGTACTTC. It yields the protein CASSQRTGEFEQYF.

The chain joins TRBV29-1 to TRBJ2-5; D perhaps matches TRBD2 (6 bases). Trimming took off 3 bases at V and 4 bases at J, with 6 bases between the two ends. The germline V gene encodes CDR1 SQVTM and CDR2 ANQGSEA. The CDR3 totals 11 residues. In nucleotides, the CDR3 is TGCAGCGTTGAGCGGGGAGAGACCCAGTACTTC. Its protein product is CSVERGETQYF.

This clonotype was observed a handful of times. The CDR3 sequence is CSAGTITNYEQYF. As DNA, the CDR3 is TGCAGTGCTGGTACTATCACAAACTACGAGCAGTACTTC. This sequence joins TRBV20-1 and TRBJ2-7, with D uncertain. CDR1 DFQATT and CDR2 SNEGSKA come from the germline V gene (reference sequence). Trimming cost V 5 bases and J 3 bases, with 14 bases left between them. CDR3 length: 13 amino acids.

There are many counts of this clonotype. The J gene is TRBJ2-7, the V gene TRBV5-1, with TRBD1 identical over 7 bases. Germline V gives CDR1 SGHRS, CDR2 YFSETQ. J lost 7 bases, V lost 4 bases, and 14 bases had no gene match. The CDR3 has 15 amino acids. The DNA of the CDR3 is TGCGCCAGCAGCCCTACTGACAGGGCGAGGAGGGAGCAGTACTTC. Its translation: CASSPTDRARREQYF.

The V call is TRBV30, the J call TRBJ1-2; D call uncertain. The germline CDR1 and CDR2 sequences are GTSNPN and SVGIG (reference sequence). Trimming left V 6 bases short and J 4 bases short, with 9 bases between. This CDR3 region has 11 residues. For the CDR3, the DNA is TGTGCCTGCCCAAACCCCTATGGCTACACCTTC. This translates into CACPNPYGYTF.

This clonotype has a count of ten or more. The chain uses TRBV12-3 or TRBV12-4 and TRBJ1-4; no clear D gene. CDR3 size: 11 residues. With 3 bases removed from V and 13 bases from J, the gap between germline ends came to 9 bases. CDR3 region: CASSFNGLLFF. CDR3 nucleotide sequence: TGTGCCAGCAGTTTTAACGGGTTACTGTTTTTT.

This clonotype was counted ten times or more. The rearrangement links TRBV5-1 to TRBJ2-5; D uncertain. CDR3 size: 14 residues. Trimming took off 2 bases at V and 1 base at J, with 9 bases between the two ends. Germline V gene sequence: CDR1 SGHRS, CDR2 YFSETQ. This CDR3 is CASSLTAAQETQYF. Written as DNA, the CDR3 is TGCGCCAGCAGCTTAACAGCTGCCCAAGAGACCCAGTACTTC. Complete variable domain (other parts from reference TRBV5-1 and TRBJ2-5): KAGVTQTPRYLIKTRGQQVTLSCSPISGHRSVSWYQQTPGQGLQFLFEYFSETQRNKGNFPGRFSGRQFSNSRSEMNVSTLELGDSALYLCASSLTAAQETQYFGPGTRLLVL.

This clonotype was picked up a small number of times. The chain employs TRBV14 and TRBJ1-6; D is unclear. The V end lost 0 bases, the J end lost 7 bases, and 19 bases lay between the germline ends. Germline CDR1 reads SGHDN; CDR2 reads FVKESK. The CDR3 loop spans 18 amino acids. CDR3 DNA sequence: TGTGCCAGCAGCCAAGAAAACGGGCGACATTATTGGAATTCACCCCTCCACTTT. It encodes CASSQENGRHYWNSPLHF.

Many counts were recorded for this clonotype. The V gene is TRBV19, the J gene TRBJ1-5; 8 bases agree with TRBD1. CDR1 is LNHDA and CDR2 is SQIVND in the germline V gene (reference sequence). The CDR3 consists of 16 residues. The ends lost 10 bases at V and 3 bases at J; junction bases unmatched: 14. CDR3: CATSPRTGGSNQPQHF. For the CDR3, the DNA is TGTGCCACTTCCCCCCGAACAGGGGGATCCAATCAGCCCCAGCATTTT.

The rearrangement uses TRBV7-7 and TRBJ1-5; 7 positions match TRBD1. CDR3 size: 13 residues. The J segment lost 7 bases and the V segment lost 9 bases, leaving 9 bases of the junction unmatched. The germline V gene has CDR1 SSHAT and CDR2 FNYEAQ (reference sequence). CDR3: CARSTGEGQPQHF. The CDR3 DNA follows: TGTGCCAGAAGCACAGGGGAGGGGCAGCCCCAGCATTTT.

This clonotype was recorded many times. The chain joins TRBV10-3 to TRBJ2-2; tentatively, D is TRBD2 (6 bases). CDR1 and CDR2 from the germline V gene are ENHRY and SYGVKD. The CDR3 contains 16 residues. V lost 2 bases and J lost 4, with 14 bases in between. This CDR3 reads CAISERGDWGTGELFF. The CDR3 coding sequence is TGTGCCATCAGTGAGAGAGGGGACTGGGGCACCGGGGAGCTGTTTTTT.

The sample holds many counts of this clonotype. The V call is TRBV9, the J call TRBJ2-5, with 7 bases fitting TRBD1. Germline loops: CDR1 SGDLS, CDR2 YYNGEE. CDR3 length: 13 residues. V was pared by 5 bases and J by 3 bases, with 4 bases of the junction left unmatched. DNA for the CDR3: TGTGCCAGCAGTCAGGGGGTCGAAGAGACCCAGTACTTC. Its translation is CASSQGVEETQYF.

The CDR3 loop reads CASSVAGTVETQYF. The CDR3 nucleotides are TGCGCCAGCAGCGTCGCAGGGACCGTAGAGACCCAGTACTTC. The gene calls are TRBV5-1 and TRBJ2-5; either TRBD1 or TRBD2 may supply D (5 bases each). The CDR3 consists of 14 residues. The ends were cut back, 4 bases at V and 4 bases at J, with 14 bases in the middle. Germline V gene lookup returns CDR1 SGHRS and CDR2 YFSETQ.

This clonotype was picked up a small number of times. This rearrangement joins TRBV29-1 to TRBJ2-7; 9 nucleotides agree with TRBD2. V gave up 4 bases and J gave up 2 bases; unmatched junction bases: 0. Germline CDR1 SQVTM, CDR2 ANQGSEA. The CDR3 spans 12 residues. The CDR3 reads CSVGGRAYEQYF. In DNA, the CDR3 is TGCAGCGTTGGCGGGAGGGCCTACGAGCAGTACTTC.